One and the same sample provided the 29 T cell receptor beta chains below, sequenced in a study of control samples from healthy donors and cancer patients. The table came from immunoSEQ multiplex PCR; TCRdb's copy has only in-frame clones and leaves some out. This table has roughly 180,000 clones, 75% to 95% appearing once. Input material: blood. These receptors all come from a woman in her 40s in good health.

The genes are TRBV18 and TRBJ1-6; 11 bases fit TRBD1. Germline trimming cut 1 base from V and 8 bases from J; bases unmatched to any gene: 4. This CDR3 is 16 amino acids long. Per germline, CDR1 KGHSH and CDR2 LQKENI. The CDR3 is CASSPLRTGGDSPLHF. CDR3 DNA: TGTGCCAGCTCACCACTAAGGACAGGGGGCGATTCACCCCTCCACTTT.

V usage is TRBV2 and J usage is TRBJ2-5; a weak D match, TRBD1 (5 bases). The V end was cut by 4 bases, the J end by 2 bases, with 8 bases between. CDR1 and CDR2 from the germline V gene are SNHLY and FYNNEI. The CDR3 length is 13 residues. The chain's CDR3 is CASSGRDQETQYF. The CDR3 DNA follows: TGTGCCAGCAGTGGCAGGGATCAAGAGACCCAGTACTTC. Based on the CDR3 plus reference TRBV2 and TRBJ2-5, the full variable domain is EPEVTQTPSHQVTQMGQEVILRCVPISNHLYFYWYRQILGQKVEFLVSFYNNEISEKSEIFDDQFSVERPDGSNFTLKIRSTKLEDSAMYFCASSGRDQETQYFGPGTRLLVL.

The gene calls are TRBV4-1 and TRBJ1-1; D gene uncertain. With 2 bases removed from V and 3 bases from J, the gap between germline ends came to 10 bases. The CDR3 length is 14 residues. CDR1 and CDR2 from the germline V gene are MGHRA and YSYEKL. The CDR3 region is CASSQISADTEAFF. DNA for the CDR3: TGCGCCAGCAGCCAAATTAGCGCGGACACTGAAGCTTTCTTT.

The chain employs TRBV5-1 and TRBJ2-2, with 8 nucleotides matching TRBD1. The CDR3 extends over 16 amino acids. Germline loops: CDR1 SGHRS, CDR2 YFSETQ. The V gene end was trimmed by 7 bases and the J gene end by 2 bases; junction bases not matched to a gene: 10. The CDR3 DNA follows: TGCGCCAGCCCCGGACAGGGACCAAAAAACACCGGGGAGCTGTTTTTT. It codes for CASPGQGPKNTGELFF.

The rearrangement joins TRBV5-8 to TRBJ2-3; D gene unclear. The CDR3 covers 11 residues. Trimming cost V 7 bases and J 0 bases, with 3 bases left between them. Germline CDR1 is SGHTS and CDR2 is YDEGEE. The CDR3 sequence: CASSSTDTQYF. CDR3 bases: TGTGCCAGCTCGAGCACAGATACGCAGTATTTT.

V is TRBV3-1 (or the pseudogene TRBV3-2) and J is TRBJ1-5; no clear D gene. Germline loops: CDR1 LGHDT, CDR2 YNNKEL (reference sequence). V was clipped by 5 bases and J by 7 bases, with 9 bases between them. This CDR3 has 12 residues. The CDR3 nucleotides are TGTGCCAGCAGCGTCGGTCCCCAGCCCCAGCATTTT. Translation gives CASSVGPQPQHF.

This sequence joins TRBV12-3 or TRBV12-4 and TRBJ1-1; TRBD1 might be the D (6 bases). V was shortened by 5 bases and J by 5 bases, with 12 bases between the two germline ends. The CDR3 totals 13 residues. Here the CDR3 DNA reads TGTGCCAGCAGTACAGGGTACTCGACTGAAGCTTTCTTT. Protein product: CASSTGYSTEAFF.

The chain uses TRBV24-1 and TRBJ1-5, with 9 positions matching TRBD1. V trimming: 9 bases; J trimming: 2 bases; junction bases outside the gene matches: 10. There are 16 residues in the CDR3. Germline assignment: CDR1 KGHDR and CDR2 SFDVKD. CDR3 in amino acids: CATCKPGQGCNQPQHF. CDR3 coding DNA: TGTGCCACCTGTAAGCCGGGACAGGGTTGCAATCAGCCCCAGCATTTT.

This clone was counted only a few times. Other DNA sequences within the sample encode an identical CDR3. This chain joins TRBV12-3 or TRBV12-4 and TRBJ1-5; D is undetermined. V gave up 3 bases and J gave up 6 bases, with 6 bases separating them. The CDR3 runs 12 residues. CDR3 in DNA: TGTGCCAGCAGTTTCTCGGGTCAGCCCCAGCATTTT. Protein sequence: CASSFSGQPQHF.

This sequence joins TRBV3-1 (or the pseudogene TRBV3-2) and TRBJ2-1; 10 nucleotides line up with TRBD2. The V gene end was trimmed by 5 bases and the J gene end by 9 bases; junction bases not matched to a gene: 10. The CDR3 has 15 residues. In germline, CDR1 is LGHDT, CDR2 YNNKEL (reference sequence). The CDR3 DNA reads TGTGCCAGCAGCGAACGGCAGCGGGGGGGCGGTGAGCAGTTCTTC. This gives the protein CASSERQRGGGEQFF.

The rearrangement links TRBV7-9 to TRBJ1-5; D unclear. The germline CDR1 and CDR2 sequences are SEHNR and FQNEAQ (reference sequence). The CDR3 has 13 amino acids. V lost 4 bases and J 6 bases, leaving 10 bases between the germline ends. The CDR3 protein is CASSSRVGQPQHF. In DNA form, the CDR3 reads TGTGCCAGCAGCTCGAGGGTAGGTCAGCCCCAGCATTTT.

The genes are TRBV6-5 and TRBJ1-2; D remains ambiguous. CDR3 length: 14 amino acids. Germline V gene data show CDR1 as MNHEY and CDR2 as SVGAGI. Trimming shortened V by 8 bases and J by 0 bases, and 13 bases separated the two germline ends. The CDR3: CASASGRTNYGYTF. In nucleotides, the CDR3 is TGTGCCAGCGCCTCCGGACGGACTAACTATGGCTACACCTTC.

The chain carries TRBV6-5 and TRBJ1-2, with D maybe TRBD1 (6 bases). The CDR3 is 16 residues long. V was cut by 0 bases and J by 4 bases, with 15 bases left in between. Germline loops: CDR1 MNHEY, CDR2 SVGAGI. This CDR3 is CASSYSSHRASYGYTF. CDR3 nucleotides: TGTGCCAGCAGTTACTCTTCCCACAGGGCATCCTATGGCTACACCTTC.

This chain links TRBV7-8 with TRBJ1-2; D call uncertain. V shed 5 bases and J shed 3 bases, with 16 bases lying between them. In germline, CDR1 is SGHVS, CDR2 FQNEAQ. The CDR3 loop spans 15 amino acids. CDR3 amino acids: CASSAYLLGHYGYTF. For the CDR3, the DNA is TGTGCCAGCAGCGCTTACTTGTTAGGACACTATGGCTACACCTTC.

The CDR3 DNA is TGTGCCATCAGTGAGTCGAGAACAGGGTCTGAAGCTTTCTTT. Translation: CAISESRTGSEAFF. The V and J genes are TRBV10-3 and TRBJ1-1; D might be TRBD1 (6 bases). The CDR3 has 14 residues. Germline CDR1 ENHRY, CDR2 SYGVKD. V was cut by 0 bases and J by 6 bases, with 11 bases left in between.

The chain is built from TRBV28 and TRBJ1-2, with unresolved D. V lost 4 bases and J 0 bases, leaving 18 bases between the germline ends. The CDR3 is 17 amino acids. Germline lookup yields CDR1 MDHEN and CDR2 SYDVKM. The CDR3 sequence is CASSSYINPGTNYGYTF. The CDR3 region has the DNA TGTGCCAGCAGTTCCTATATTAACCCGGGAACTAACTATGGCTACACCTTC.

The chain links TRBV5-1 to TRBJ2-7, with 7 positions matching TRBD2. The germline V gene encodes CDR1 SGHRS and CDR2 YFSETQ. The V gene end was trimmed by 0 bases and the J gene end by 2 bases; junction bases not matched to a gene: 5. The CDR3 has 15 residues. The DNA for the CDR3 is TGCGCCAGCAGCTTGGCGGGGGGTCATACCTACGAGCAGTACTTC. This sequence encodes CASSLAGGHTYEQYF.

The chain joins TRBV12-3 or TRBV12-4 to TRBJ1-5; D is ambiguous. Trimming cost V 5 bases and J 9 bases, with 11 bases left between them. This CDR3 comprises 12 residues. As DNA, the CDR3 is TGTGCCAGCAGTGAGAACCCGGGGCCCCAGCATTTT. The encoded protein is CASSENPGPQHF.

The CDR3 DNA sequence: TGCGCCAGCAGCCAAATGCCCGGGACAGCCCTAGCCAAAAACATTCAGTACTTC. Translation gives CASSQMPGTALAKNIQYF. The chain recombines TRBV4-1 with TRBJ2-4; 7 nucleotides align to TRBD1. V lost 2 bases to trimming and J lost 0 bases; unmatched junction nucleotides: 10. CDR1 MGHRA and CDR2 YSYEKL come from the germline V gene. The CDR3 is 18 residues long.

V is TRBV7-6 and J is TRBJ1-1; the D gene is possibly TRBD1 (6 bases). Germline V gene lookup returns CDR1 SGHVS and CDR2 FNYEAQ. The CDR3 totals 17 residues. Trimming removed 2 bases from V and 0 bases from J, with 16 bases in between. The CDR3 bases are TGTGCCAGCAGCTTATACTCAGGGGATAATATGAACACTGAAGCTTTCTTT. Its protein product is CASSLYSGDNMNTEAFF.

The chain links TRBV20-1 to TRBJ1-6; D gene unclear. This CDR3 comprises 14 residues. Germline V gene data show CDR1 as DFQATT and CDR2 as SNEGSKA (reference sequence). The V end lost 4 bases, the J end lost 10 bases, and 17 bases lay between the germline ends. CDR3 bases: TGCAGTGCTATTGACCCTACCCTTGGATCACCCCTCCACTTT. It specifies CSAIDPTLGSPLHF.

The chain has TRBV12-3 or TRBV12-4 and TRBJ2-3; 9 bases match TRBD1. The trim removed 6 bases at V and 14 bases at J, leaving 12 bases unmatched. The CDR3 is 13 amino acids. The CDR3 protein is CASSPIAQGATYF. As DNA, the CDR3 is TGTGCCAGCAGCCCCATCGCACAGGGGGCCACGTATTTT.

The chain is built from TRBV7-2 and TRBJ1-6; 10 nucleotides agree with TRBD1. Looked up from germline, CDR1 is SGHTA and CDR2 is FQGNSA. V lost 3 bases and J lost 4; bases outside the gene matches: 6. This CDR3 comprises 17 residues. CDR3 loop: CASSFRQGAKYNSPLHF. CDR3 bases: TGTGCCAGCAGCTTTCGACAGGGGGCTAAGTATAATTCACCCCTCCACTTT.

V is TRBV7-9 and J is TRBJ1-2; no definite D call. Germline V gene sequence: CDR1 SEHNR, CDR2 FQNEAQ (reference sequence). Trimming left V 1 base short and J 6 bases short, with 18 bases between. The CDR3 runs 16 residues. The CDR3 DNA sequence: TGTGCCAGCAGCTTAGACCCTGACGGGGAACGGGATGGCTACACCTTC. This sequence encodes CASSLDPDGERDGYTF.

The V gene is TRBV4-2, the J gene TRBJ2-7; D perhaps matches TRBD2 (7 bases). The length of the CDR3 is 18 residues. Trimming cost V 2 bases and J 3 bases, with 23 bases left between them. Per germline, CDR1 LGHNA and CDR2 YNFKEQ. CDR3 coding DNA: TGTGCCAGCAGCCAATCACCGCGAGCGGCGGGGGCCGTCTACGAGCAGTACTTC. Translated, it gives CASSQSPRAAGAVYEQYF.

The rearrangement links TRBV19 to TRBJ1-5; no firm D call. The length of the CDR3 is 12 residues. The V end was cut by 5 bases, the J end by 4 bases, with 6 bases between. The germline V gene has CDR1 LNHDA and CDR2 SQIVND (reference sequence). CDR3 nucleotides: TGTGCCAGTAGTGACCCTAATCAGCCCCAGCATTTT. Encoded protein: CASSDPNQPQHF.

This clone was counted once. The V gene is TRBV6-5, the J gene TRBJ1-3; D gene uncertain. The V end lost 8 bases, the J end lost 0 bases, and 14 bases lay between the germline ends. The CDR3 sequence is 15 residues long. The germline gives CDR1 MNHEY, CDR2 SVGAGI. CDR3 protein: CASSGIPSSGNTIYF. CDR3 DNA sequence: TGTGCCAGCTCGGGCATACCCAGCTCTGGAAACACCATATATTTT.

The chain recombines TRBV12-3 or TRBV12-4 with TRBJ1-1; perhaps TRBD1 as D (5 bases). The ends were cut back, 5 bases at V and 6 bases at J, with 13 bases in the middle. This CDR3 is built from 13 residues. This CDR3 is CASSPRGGSEAFF. The CDR3 DNA follows: TGTGCCAGCAGTCCTAGGGGCGGGTCTGAAGCTTTCTTT.

The chain uses TRBV5-5 and TRBJ1-4, with TRBD1 as a possible D gene (5 bases). In germline, CDR1 is SGHKS, CDR2 YYEKEE (reference sequence). V gave up 4 bases and J gave up 5 bases, with 15 bases separating them. The CDR3 covers 15 residues. CDR3 loop: CASSPSEGLNEKLFF. In DNA, the CDR3 is TGTGCCAGCAGCCCCTCGGAGGGGCTCAATGAAAAACTGTTTTTT.